The sequence of this TCR beta chain was determined in a study of vaccination effects on CD4 cells after COVID-19. General observations from the study: Researchers report that only 1 of 255 vaccine-induced clones in healthy vaccinees cross-reacted with common cold coronaviruses. Pronounced clonal contraction occurred in clones induced by infection and by vaccine late after vaccination.

When less than 11 days of culture had elapsed, CD4+ T cells were isolated. Half of the medium was exchanged for IL-2 medium on both days 3 and 7. Points on this clone: What it recognizes is unknown.

Sequenced by immunoSEQ multiplex PCR; TCRdb stores in-frame clones only, minus some. This sample has roughly 29,000 clones, with about 60% found just once. This sample comprised CD4+ T cells from PBMCs cultured without peptide, obtained before COVID-19 vaccination. The clonotype comes from a human donor who received a COVID-19 vaccine.

This CDR3 reads CASSRRDGRNNEQFF. The CDR3 nucleotides read TGCGCCAGCAGCCGCCGGGACGGAAGAAACAATGAGCAGTTCTTC. The V and J genes are TRBV5-1 and TRBJ2-1; TRBD1 or TRBD2 may be the D gene (5 bases each). Germline V gives CDR1 SGHRS, CDR2 YFSETQ. This CDR3 has 15 residues. Trimming took 4 bases from V and 5 from J, leaving 16 bases between them.